The 20 T cell receptor beta chains in this list originate from one sample, sequenced in a study of technical replicates of blood from a handful of donors. Data came from immunoSEQ multiplex PCR; TCRdb stores just in-frame clones and leaves some out. This sample yields about 61,000 clones, of which 97% are seen a single time; over 0.15% belongs to the top ten. The source material was T cells isolated from PBMCs. The receptor set was obtained from a human donor in good health.

The chain combines TRBV5-1 with TRBJ1-2; unclear D gene. Germline CDR1 is SGHRS and CDR2 is YFSETQ. The CDR3 has 14 residues. The V and J ends lost 1 base and 0 bases respectively, with 7 bases between them. The CDR3 region is CASSLSTPNYGYTF. The CDR3 nucleotides are TGCGCCAGCAGCTTGTCCACACCTAACTATGGCTACACCTTC.

This chain uses TRBV4-1 with TRBJ1-1; a possible D gene is TRBD1 (5 bases). CDR3 size: 14 residues. The germline V gene encodes CDR1 MGHRA and CDR2 YSYEKL. The V gene lost 3 bases and the J gene lost 2 bases, with 10 bases spanning the gap. CDR3 in amino acids: CASSHTTVNTEAFF. Written as DNA, the CDR3 is TGCGCCAGCAGCCACACGACAGTAAACACTGAAGCTTTCTTT.

This chain joins TRBV25-1 and TRBJ2-7; 9 bases map to TRBD1. This CDR3 is 12 amino acids long. Germline V lookup: CDR1 MGHDK, CDR2 SYGVNS. The ends lost 6 bases at V and 12 bases at J; junction bases unmatched: 9. The CDR3 is CASSRGQGVAYF. The CDR3 coding sequence is TGTGCCAGCAGCAGGGGACAGGGAGTCGCGTACTTC.

This rearrangement joins TRBV6-5 to TRBJ2-1; 8 bases line up with TRBD1. The CDR3 spans 15 residues. With 6 bases clipped from V and 7 bases from J, the junction kept 11 bases outside the gene matches. Germline CDR1 is MNHEY and CDR2 is SVGAGI. In DNA form, the CDR3 reads TGTGCCAGCAGGCCCACTACGACAGGGGTGAATGAGCAGTTCTTC. It encodes CASRPTTTGVNEQFF.

The chain combines TRBV5-1 with TRBJ1-2; the D is unclear. The CDR3 loop spans 18 amino acids. From germline, CDR1 is SGHRS and CDR2 YFSETQ. The V end lost 3 bases, the J end lost 4 bases, and 25 bases lay between the germline ends. The CDR3 DNA follows: TGCGCCAGCAGCTGGATGTCGGCGGATGCTGCAGACCTCTATGGCTACACCTTC. It is translated as CASSWMSADAADLYGYTF.

The gene calls are TRBV19 and TRBJ1-2, with a possible D match to TRBD1 (5 bases). Germline V CDR1 and CDR2: LNHDA, SQIVND (reference sequence). The CDR3 length is 15 residues. Trimming cost V 3 bases and J 1 base, with 12 bases left between them. CDR3 loop: CASSIGGSLNYGYTF. CDR3 nucleotides: TGTGCCAGTAGTATCGGGGGTTCCCTTAACTATGGCTACACCTTC.

The gene calls are TRBV5-1 and TRBJ2-2, with D hard to call. With 2 bases removed from V and 4 bases from J, the gap between germline ends came to 3 bases. CDR1 is SGHRS, CDR2 YFSETQ, per germline. The CDR3 contains 12 residues. CDR3 residues: CASSFSTGELFF. The CDR3 DNA reads TGCGCCAGCAGCTTCAGCACCGGGGAGCTGTTTTTT.

V gene TRBV30 combines with J gene TRBJ1-2; no reliable D call. Trimming pared 0 bases from V and 1 base from J, leaving 3 bases between. CDR1 and CDR2 from the germline V gene are GTSNPN and SVGIG (reference sequence). The CDR3 length is 12 residues. The CDR3 bases are TGTGCCTGGAGTGTACTTAACTATGGCTACACCTTC. Translating gives CAWSVLNYGYTF.

V is TRBV10-3 and J is TRBJ2-1; no definite D call. CDR1 and CDR2 from the germline V gene are ENHRY and SYGVKD. V lost 5 bases to trimming and J lost 8 bases, with 7 bases between them. The length of the CDR3 is 11 residues. CDR3 amino acids: CAISLGDEQFF. The CDR3 nucleotides read TGTGCCATCAGTCTAGGCGATGAGCAGTTCTTC.

The chain joins TRBV18 to TRBJ2-7, with a tentative D call TRBD1 (6 bases). The ends were cut back, 4 bases at V and 1 base at J, with 11 bases in the middle. The CDR3 is 14 amino acids. The V gene's germline CDR1 is KGHSH and CDR2 LQKENI. The DNA of the CDR3 is TGTGCCAGCTCACGCGAAGGGGGATCCTACGAGCAGTACTTC. It encodes CASSREGGSYEQYF.

V and J are TRBV28 and TRBJ2-7; TRBD2 aligns across 9 bases. Germline CDR1 and CDR2: MDHEN and SYDVKM. The V gene end was trimmed by 8 bases and the J gene end by 4 bases; junction bases not matched to a gene: 12. The CDR3 sequence is 15 residues long. Written as DNA, the CDR3 is TGTGCCAGCCTTTGGCTGCGACTAGCGGAGTACGAGCAGTACTTC. Protein: CASLWLRLAEYEQYF.

V is TRBV5-1 and J is TRBJ1-1, with a weak D call TRBD1 (6 bases). This CDR3 comprises 16 residues. CDR1 and CDR2 from the germline V gene are SGHRS and YFSETQ. Trimming removed 0 bases at V and 1 base at J, with 13 bases between. The CDR3 protein is CASSLEGGGANTEAFF. In DNA form, the CDR3 reads TGCGCCAGCAGCTTGGAGGGGGGAGGGGCGAACACTGAAGCTTTCTTT.

This clone showed up just a few times. The chain couples TRBV20-1 to TRBJ1-1, with a weak D call TRBD1 (5 bases). The CDR3 spans 11 residues. The germline V and J ends were trimmed by 0 bases and 10 bases, with 9 bases remaining between them. CDR1 is DFQATT, CDR2 SNEGSKA, per germline (reference sequence). The CDR3 spells CSARDGRGAFF. In DNA form, the CDR3 reads TGCAGTGCTAGAGATGGAAGGGGAGCTTTCTTT.

This clone was seen a single time. The chain uses TRBV2 and TRBJ2-1, with 8 positions matching TRBD2. This CDR3 comprises 15 residues. With 6 bases clipped from V and 5 bases from J, the junction kept 9 bases outside the gene matches. CDR1 is SNHLY, CDR2 FYNNEI, per germline. The CDR3 coding sequence is TGTGCCAGCAGGAGGGCCGGGAGGGCCGACAATGAGCAGTTCTTC. Residues: CASRRAGRADNEQFF.

This clone was detected once. The V and J genes are TRBV6-5 and TRBJ2-1; maybe TRBD2 (5 bases). The CDR3 totals 14 residues. V shed 7 bases and J shed 5 bases, with 15 bases lying between them. Germline-derived CDR1 and CDR2 are MNHEY and SVGAGI. The CDR3 region has the DNA TGTGCCAGCAAGCCGGGGAACTCGAACAATGAGCAGTTCTTC. Translated, it gives CASKPGNSNNEQFF.

J is TRBJ1-1 and V is TRBV6-6; D gene ambiguous. Trimming took 2 bases from V and 6 from J, leaving 7 bases between them. In germline, CDR1 is MNHNY, CDR2 SVGAGI (reference sequence). The CDR3 has 12 amino acids. The CDR3 here is CASSYDAAEAFF. CDR3 coding DNA: TGTGCCAGCAGTTACGACGCGGCTGAAGCTTTCTTT.

This rearrangement joins TRBV18 to TRBJ1-2, with 7 bases matching TRBD1. The ends lost 3 bases at V and 3 bases at J; junction bases unmatched: 4. The germline CDR1 and CDR2 sequences are KGHSH and LQKENI. This CDR3 comprises 14 residues. DNA for the CDR3: TGTGCCAGCTCACCTACCGGACAGGACTATGGCTACACCTTC. Translation gives CASSPTGQDYGYTF. The complete variable domain, with remaining parts taken from reference TRBV18 and TRBJ1-2, reads NAGVMQNPRHLVRRRGQEARLRCSPMKGHSHVYWYRQLPEEGLKFMVYLQKENIIDESGMPKERFSAEFPKEGPSILRIQQVVRGDSAAYFCASSPTGQDYGYTFGSGTRLTVV.

The gene calls are TRBV2 and TRBJ2-3; the D gene is possibly TRBD2 (5 bases). The V end lost 4 bases, the J end lost 1 base, and 12 bases lay between the germline ends. CDR1 is SNHLY and CDR2 is FYNNEI in the germline V gene. The CDR3 has 15 amino acids. CDR3 sequence reads: CASSGPGLGTDTQYF. The CDR3 coding sequence is TGTGCCAGCAGTGGACCCGGACTGGGCACAGATACGCAGTATTTT.

The chain recombines TRBV2 with TRBJ1-6; TRBD1 aligns across 7 bases. The junction had 6 bases not matched to a gene; V was cut back by 6 bases and J by 1 base. The germline V gene has CDR1 SNHLY and CDR2 FYNNEI. This CDR3 comprises 16 residues. Here the CDR3 DNA reads TGTGCCAGCAGGGCAGGGGGAGTGTCCTATAATTCACCCCTCCACTTT. Amino acids: CASRAGGVSYNSPLHF.

The J gene is TRBJ2-1, the V gene TRBV28; D not resolved. V shed 5 bases and J shed 3 bases, with 8 bases lying between them. Germline CDR1 MDHEN, CDR2 SYDVKM. The CDR3 extends over 13 amino acids. This chain's CDR3 is CASSLSGYNEQFF. The CDR3 nucleotides read TGTGCCAGCAGTCTAAGTGGCTACAATGAGCAGTTCTTC.